Each of the 2 T cell receptor beta chains below was sequenced from the same sample in a study of OX40 agonist ivuxolimab in advanced cancers. TCRdb keeps only in-frame clones here, not all; method: immunoSEQ multiplex PCR. The sample has approximately 62,000 clones; 80% to 95% are singletons. Source: CD4+ or CD8+ T cells sorted from blood, taken in a trial of the OX40 agonist ivuxolimab. The receptors here all came from an adult with an advanced solid tumor such as melanoma, head and neck, liver or kidney cancer.

The chain uses TRBV5-6 and TRBJ2-3, with D possibly being TRBD1 (5 bases). In germline, CDR1 is SGHDT, CDR2 YYEEEE. Between the trimmed V and J ends, which lost 0 bases and 4 bases, there was a span of 12 bases. This CDR3 comprises 15 residues. The CDR3 DNA is TGTGCCAGCAGCTTGGTAGGGTGGGGCGCAGATACGCAGTATTTT. Translation: CASSLVGWGADTQYF.

The rearrangement joins TRBV27 to TRBJ2-1; TRBD2 is a possible D gene (6 bases). Per germline, CDR1 MNHEY and CDR2 SMNVEV (reference sequence). V gave up 5 bases and J gave up 2 bases, with 16 bases separating them. CDR3 length equals 16 residues. The CDR3 DNA reads TGTGCCAGCAGTACGGCGTTGGAGGGGCCCTACAATGAGCAGTTCTTC. This encodes CASSTALEGPYNEQFF.